This T cell receptor beta chain was recovered during a study of persistence of HIV-infected CD4 T cells. On the study more broadly: A couple of participants gave one leukapheresis sample; others gave up to about 180 mL blood repeatedly.

This was the immunoSEQ version 4 assay in survey mode. TCRdb's table, derived via immunoSEQ multiplex PCR, lists solely in-frame clones and lacks some. The table has fewer than 6,000 clones, roughly 60% seen once; the top ten hold 30% to 40%. Notes on this clone: The antigen remains undetermined.

Lysates of CMV-infected fibroblasts at around 9.1 ug/mL stimulated these cells. CD4+ T cells upregulating both CD40 ligand and CD69 were sorted as responding cells. Material: CD4+ T cells sorted from PBMCs after approximately 19-hour stimulation, obtained from a patient who received antiretroviral therapy. The receptor was isolated from an adult man with HIV who was CMV-seropositive.

The CDR3 loop is CASSFLPGPNAGYTF. The CDR3 bases are TGTGCCAGCAGCTTTTTACCAGGGCCGAATGCTGGCTACACCTTC. The chain employs TRBV12-1 and TRBJ1-2; the D call in the table, TRBD1, was not verified against the DNA. TRBV12-1 is tagged as a pseudogene. The CDR3 spans 15 residues.